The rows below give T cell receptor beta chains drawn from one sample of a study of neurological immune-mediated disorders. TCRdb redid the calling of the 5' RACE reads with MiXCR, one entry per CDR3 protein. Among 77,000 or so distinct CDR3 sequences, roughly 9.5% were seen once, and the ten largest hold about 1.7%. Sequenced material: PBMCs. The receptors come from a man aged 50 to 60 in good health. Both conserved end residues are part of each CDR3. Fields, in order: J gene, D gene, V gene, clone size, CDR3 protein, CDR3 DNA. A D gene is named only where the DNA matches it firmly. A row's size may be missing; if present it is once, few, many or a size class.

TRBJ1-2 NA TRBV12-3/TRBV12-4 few CASNYLSNYGYTF TGTGCCAGCAACTATTTATCTAACTATGGCTACACCTTC
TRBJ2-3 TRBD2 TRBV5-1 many CASSLTPTGGTQYF TGCGCCAGCAGCCTAACCCCCACGGGGGGTACGCAGTATTTT
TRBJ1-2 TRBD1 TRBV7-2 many CASSLATGDGYTF TGTGCCAGCAGCTTAGCGACAGGGGACGGCTACACCTTC
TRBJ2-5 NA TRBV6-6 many CASSFRQETQYF TGTGCCAGCAGTTTTCGACAAGAGACCCAGTACTTC
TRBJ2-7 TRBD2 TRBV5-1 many CASSLTSGGFYEQYF TGCGCCAGCAGCTTGACTAGCGGGGGATTTTACGAGCAGTACTTC
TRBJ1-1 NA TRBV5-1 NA CASNGWGGRSTEAFF TGCGCCAGCAACGGATGGGGGGGACGAAGCACTGAAGCTTTCTTT
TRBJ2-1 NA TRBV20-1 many CSARREVYNEQFF TGCAGTGCTCGAAGGGAGGTGTACAATGAGCAGTTCTTC
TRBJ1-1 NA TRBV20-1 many CSARDDRTEAFF TGCAGTGCTAGAGACGACAGAACCGAAGCTTTCTTT
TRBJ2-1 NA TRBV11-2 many CASSLGGDGRNEQFF TGTGCCAGCAGCTTAGGCGGGGACGGGAGAAATGAGCAGTTCTTC
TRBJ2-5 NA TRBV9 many CASSVGGGVGETQYF TGTGCCAGCAGCGTTGGCGGCGGAGTGGGAGAGACCCAGTACTTC
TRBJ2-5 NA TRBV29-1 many CSARVAVPETQYF TGCAGCGCCAGGGTCGCAGTCCCAGAGACCCAGTACTTC
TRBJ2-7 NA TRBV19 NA CASSIMLASSYEQYF TGTGCCAGTAGTATAATGCTAGCCTCCTCCTACGAGCAGTACTTC
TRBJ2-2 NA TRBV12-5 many CASGLGVNTGELFF TGTGCTAGTGGTTTGGGAGTGAACACCGGGGAGCTGTTTTTT
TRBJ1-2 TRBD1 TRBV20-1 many CSANQGGYGYTF TGCAGTGCAAATCAGGGGGGCTATGGCTACACCTTC
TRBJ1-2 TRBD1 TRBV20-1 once CSVSPGTGANYGYTF TGCAGTGTTAGTCCCGGGACAGGGGCTAACTATGGATACACCTTC
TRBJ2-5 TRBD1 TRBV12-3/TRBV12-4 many CASSPGTAQETQYF TGTGCCAGCAGTCCTGGGACAGCCCAAGAGACCCAGTACTTC
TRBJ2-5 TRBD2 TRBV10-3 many CAISPTGGGTQYF TGTGCCATCAGTCCCACAGGCGGGGGGACCCAGTACTTC
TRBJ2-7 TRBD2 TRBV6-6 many CASSYGERGYEQYF TGTGCCAGCAGTTACGGGGAGCGGGGCTACGAGCAGTACTTC
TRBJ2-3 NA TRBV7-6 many CASSTIPGPTDTQYF TGTGCCAGCAGCACAATCCCCGGCCCAACAGATACGCAGTATTTT
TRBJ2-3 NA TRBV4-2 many CASSQELGGRRLADTQYF TGTGCCAGCAGCCAAGAGCTCGGGGGGCGCCGATTGGCAGATACGCAGTATTTT
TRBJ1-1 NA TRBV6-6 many CASSYTGAKNTEAFF TGTGCCAGCAGTTACACGGGGGCGAAGAACACTGAAGCTTTCTTT
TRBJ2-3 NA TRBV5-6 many CASSPRTDTQYF TGTGCCAGCAGCCCGAGAACGGATACGCAGTATTTT
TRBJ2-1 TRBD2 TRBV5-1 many CASSSSGSYNEQFF TGCGCCAGCAGCTCTAGCGGGAGCTACAATGAGCAGTTCTTC
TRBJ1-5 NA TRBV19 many CASSMMGGVSQPQHF TGTGCCAGTAGTATGATGGGGGGCGTCAGCCAGCCCCAGCATTTT
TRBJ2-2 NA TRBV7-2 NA CASSLGRRVNTGELFF TGTGCCAGCAGCTTAGGACGGCGGGTAAACACCGGGGAGCTGTTTTTT
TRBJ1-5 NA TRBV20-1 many CSARVPGDQPQHF TGCAGTGCTAGAGTCCCTGGGGATCAGCCCCAGCATTTT
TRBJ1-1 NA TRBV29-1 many CSAKPHKNTEAFF TGCAGCGCCAAACCCCACAAGAACACTGAAGCTTTCTTT
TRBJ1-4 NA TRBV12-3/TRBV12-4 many CASSFLKSPVEKLFF TGTGCCAGCAGTTTTTTGAAATCGCCCGTTGAAAAACTGTTTTTT
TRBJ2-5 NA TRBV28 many CASKTPRYQETQYF TGTGCCAGCAAAACCCCCAGGTACCAAGAGACCCAGTACTTC
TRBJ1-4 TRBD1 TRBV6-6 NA CASSERPQGATNEKLFF TGTGCCAGCAGTGAACGTCCACAGGGGGCAACTAATGAAAAACTGTTTTTT
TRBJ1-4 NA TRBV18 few CASSPVRTNEKLFF TGTGCCAGCTCACCAGTCCGAACTAATGAAAAACTGTTTTTT
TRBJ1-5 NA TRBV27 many CASSLASGLMSQPQHF TGTGCCAGCAGTTTGGCCTCAGGGTTGATGAGTCAGCCCCAGCATTTT
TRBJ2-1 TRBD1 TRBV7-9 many CASSFQTGNEQFF TGTGCCAGCAGCTTTCAGACAGGGAATGAGCAGTTCTTC
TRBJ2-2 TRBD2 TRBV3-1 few CASSQVGGAVAGELFF TGTGCCAGCAGCCAAGTGGGAGGGGCTGTGGCCGGGGAGCTGTTTTTT
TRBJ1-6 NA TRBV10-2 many CASSDRGVFNSPLHF TGCGCCAGCAGTGACCGGGGGGTGTTTAATTCACCCCTCCACTTT
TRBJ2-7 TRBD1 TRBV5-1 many CASSFATGAYEQYF TGCGCCAGCAGCTTCGCGACAGGGGCCTACGAGCAGTACTTC
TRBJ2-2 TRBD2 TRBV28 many CASSRLARETGELFF TGTGCCAGCAGTCGACTAGCAAGGGAAACCGGGGAGCTGTTTTTT
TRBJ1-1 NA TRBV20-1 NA CSAPITLQEAFF TGCAGTGCTCCGATAACCCTACAAGAAGCTTTCTTT
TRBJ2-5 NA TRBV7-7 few CASSLGGDRSETQYF TGTGCCAGCAGCTTAGGGGGGGACCGTTCCGAGACCCAGTACTTC
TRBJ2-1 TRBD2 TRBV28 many CASSLGLSGTSGSSSYNEQFF TGTGCCAGCAGTTTGGGGCTCTCCGGGACTAGCGGGAGTAGCTCCTACAATGAGCAGTTCTTC
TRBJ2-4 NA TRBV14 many CASSHAGSAKNIQYF TGTGCCAGCAGCCATGCCGGGAGTGCCAAAAACATTCAGTACTTC
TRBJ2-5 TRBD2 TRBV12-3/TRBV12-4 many CASSLQGTIQETQYF TGTGCCAGCAGCCTACAAGGGACTATCCAAGAGACCCAGTACTTC
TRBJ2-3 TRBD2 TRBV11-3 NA CASSIGGGETQYF TGTGCCAGCAGCATTGGGGGGGGAGAAACGCAGTATTTT
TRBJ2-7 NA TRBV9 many CASSPTHYEQYF TGTGCCAGCAGCCCAACCCACTACGAGCAGTACTTC
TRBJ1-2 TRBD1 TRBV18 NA CASSPAGTGNNYGYTF TGTGCCAGCTCACCGGCCGGGACAGGGAATAACTATGGCTACACCTTC
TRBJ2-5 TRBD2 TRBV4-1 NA CASSLLAGGIGETQYF TGCGCCAGCAGCCTCCTAGCGGGGGGGATTGGGGAGACCCAGTACTTC
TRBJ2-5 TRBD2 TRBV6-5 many CASRFSGGASETQYF TGTGCCAGCAGGTTTAGCGGGGGGGCGTCAGAGACCCAGTACTTC
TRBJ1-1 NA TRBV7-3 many CASSPGPENTEAFF TGTGCCAGCAGCCCTGGACCGGAGAACACTGAAGCTTTCTTT
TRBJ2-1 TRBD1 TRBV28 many CATRDSPDEQFF TGTGCCACTCGGGACAGTCCAGATGAGCAGTTCTTC
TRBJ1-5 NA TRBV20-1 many CSARDSEGYFNQPQHF TGCAGTGCTAGAGATTCAGAGGGATACTTTAATCAGCCCCAGCATTTT
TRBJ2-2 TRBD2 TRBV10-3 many CATGLAGEAGELFF TGTGCCACTGGACTAGCGGGAGAGGCCGGGGAGCTGTTTTTT
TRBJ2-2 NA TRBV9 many CASSVVSRELFF TGTGCCAGCAGCGTAGTTAGCCGGGAGCTGTTTTTT
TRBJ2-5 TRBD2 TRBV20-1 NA CSAGTSGQETQYF TGCAGTGCCGGGACTAGCGGACAAGAGACCCAGTACTTC